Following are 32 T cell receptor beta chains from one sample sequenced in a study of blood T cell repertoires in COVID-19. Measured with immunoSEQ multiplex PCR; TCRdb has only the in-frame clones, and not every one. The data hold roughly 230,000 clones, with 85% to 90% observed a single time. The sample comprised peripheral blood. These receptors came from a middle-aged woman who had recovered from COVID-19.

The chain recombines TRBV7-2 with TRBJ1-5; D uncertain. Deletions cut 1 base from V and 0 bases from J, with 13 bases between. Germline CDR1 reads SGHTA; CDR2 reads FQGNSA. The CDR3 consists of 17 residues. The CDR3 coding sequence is TGTGCCAGCAGCTTAGATTCTTGGGCCTATAGCAATCAGCCCCAGCATTTT. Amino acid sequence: CASSLDSWAYSNQPQHF.

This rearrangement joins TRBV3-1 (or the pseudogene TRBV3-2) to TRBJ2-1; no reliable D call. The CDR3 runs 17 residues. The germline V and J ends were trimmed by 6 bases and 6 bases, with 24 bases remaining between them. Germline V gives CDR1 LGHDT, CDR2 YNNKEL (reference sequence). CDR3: CASRQTRTGRTGNEQFF. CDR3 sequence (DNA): TGTGCCAGCAGACAAACTCGTACGGGTCGAACGGGCAATGAGCAGTTCTTC.

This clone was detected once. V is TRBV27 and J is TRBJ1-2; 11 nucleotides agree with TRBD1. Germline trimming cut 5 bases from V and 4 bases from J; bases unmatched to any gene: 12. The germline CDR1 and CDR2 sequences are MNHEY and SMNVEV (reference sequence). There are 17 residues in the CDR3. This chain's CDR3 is CASSPYLGQGAGYGYTF. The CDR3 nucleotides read TGTGCCAGCAGTCCCTATCTTGGACAGGGGGCAGGCTATGGCTACACCTTC.

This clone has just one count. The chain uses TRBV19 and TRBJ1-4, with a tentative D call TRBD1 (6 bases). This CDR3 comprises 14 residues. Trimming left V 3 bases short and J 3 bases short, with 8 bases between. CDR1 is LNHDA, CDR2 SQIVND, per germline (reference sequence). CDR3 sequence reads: CASSIQGSNEKLFF. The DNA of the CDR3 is TGTGCCAGTAGTATTCAGGGGTCTAATGAAAAACTGTTTTTT.

This CDR3 reads CASSFVGGLVGNEQFF. For the CDR3, the DNA is TGTGCCAGCAGCTTTGTAGGGGGTTTAGTGGGGAATGAGCAGTTCTTC. The chain links TRBV7-6 to TRBJ2-1, with a weak D call TRBD1 (6 bases). This CDR3 contains 16 residues. Germline V CDR1 and CDR2: SGHVS, FNYEAQ. The ends were cut back, 3 bases at V and 7 bases at J, with 19 bases in the middle.

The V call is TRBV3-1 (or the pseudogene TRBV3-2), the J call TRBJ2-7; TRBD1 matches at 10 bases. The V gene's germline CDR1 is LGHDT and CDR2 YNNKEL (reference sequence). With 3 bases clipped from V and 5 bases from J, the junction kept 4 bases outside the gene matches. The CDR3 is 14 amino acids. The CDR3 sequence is CASSQGQGIHEQYF. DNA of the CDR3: TGTGCCAGCAGCCAGGGACAGGGGATCCACGAGCAGTACTTC.

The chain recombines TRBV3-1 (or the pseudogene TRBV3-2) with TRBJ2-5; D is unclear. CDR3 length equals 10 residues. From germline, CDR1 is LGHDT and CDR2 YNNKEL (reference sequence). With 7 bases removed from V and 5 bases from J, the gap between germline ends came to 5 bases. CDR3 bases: TGTGCCAGCACCGTGGAGACCCAGTACTTC. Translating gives CASTVETQYF.

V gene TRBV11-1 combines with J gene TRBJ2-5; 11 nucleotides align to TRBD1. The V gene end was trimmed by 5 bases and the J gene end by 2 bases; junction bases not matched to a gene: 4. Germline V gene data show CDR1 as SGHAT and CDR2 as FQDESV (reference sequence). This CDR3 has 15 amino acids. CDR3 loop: CASSIGTGGQETQYF. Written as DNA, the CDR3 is TGTGCCAGCAGCATAGGGACAGGGGGGCAAGAGACCCAGTACTTC. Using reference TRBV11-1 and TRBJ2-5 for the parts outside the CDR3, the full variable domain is EAEVAQSPRYKITEKSQAVAFWCDPISGHATLYWYRQILGQGPELLVQFQDESVVDDSQLPKDRFSAERLKGVDSTLKIQPAELGDSAMYLCASSIGTGGQETQYFGPGTRLLVL.

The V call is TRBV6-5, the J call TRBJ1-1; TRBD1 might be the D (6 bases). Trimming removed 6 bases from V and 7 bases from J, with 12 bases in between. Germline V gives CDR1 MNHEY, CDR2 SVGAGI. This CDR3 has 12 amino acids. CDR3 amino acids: CASREGRGEAFF. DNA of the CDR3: TGTGCCAGCAGAGAGGGCAGGGGTGAAGCTTTCTTT.

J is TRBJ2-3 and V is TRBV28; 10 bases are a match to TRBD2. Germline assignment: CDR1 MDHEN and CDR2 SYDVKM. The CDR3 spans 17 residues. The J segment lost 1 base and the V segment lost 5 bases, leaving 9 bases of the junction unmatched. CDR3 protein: CASSPNPGTSGTDTQYF. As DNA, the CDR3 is TGTGCCAGCAGTCCTAACCCCGGGACTAGCGGCACAGATACGCAGTATTTT.

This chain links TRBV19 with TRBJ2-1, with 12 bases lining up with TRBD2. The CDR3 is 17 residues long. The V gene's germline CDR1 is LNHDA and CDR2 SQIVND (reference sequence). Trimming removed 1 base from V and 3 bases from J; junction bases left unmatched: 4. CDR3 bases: TGTGCCAGTAGTATAGGACTAGCGGGAGCGCTCTACAATGAGCAGTTCTTC. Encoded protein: CASSIGLAGALYNEQFF.

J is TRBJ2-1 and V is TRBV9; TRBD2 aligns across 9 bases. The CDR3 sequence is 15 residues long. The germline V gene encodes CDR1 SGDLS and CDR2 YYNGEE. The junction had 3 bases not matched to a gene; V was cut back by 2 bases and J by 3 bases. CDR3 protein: CASSVTSGYYNEQFF. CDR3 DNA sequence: TGTGCCAGCAGCGTGACTAGCGGATACTACAATGAGCAGTTCTTC.

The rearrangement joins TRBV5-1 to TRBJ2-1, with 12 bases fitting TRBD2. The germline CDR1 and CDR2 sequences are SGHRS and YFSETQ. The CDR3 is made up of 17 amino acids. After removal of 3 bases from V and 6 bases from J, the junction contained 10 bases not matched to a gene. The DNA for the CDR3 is TGCGCCAGCAGCTCCGCTGCTAGCGGGGGGGCCTTCAATGAGCAGTTCTTC. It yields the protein CASSSAASGGAFNEQFF.

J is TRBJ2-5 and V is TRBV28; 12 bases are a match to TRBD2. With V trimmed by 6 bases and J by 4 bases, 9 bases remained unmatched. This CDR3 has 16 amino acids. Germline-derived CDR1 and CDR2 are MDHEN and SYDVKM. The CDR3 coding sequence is TGTGCCAGCAGACAAAACCTAGCGGGGGGGGTAGAGACCCAGTACTTC. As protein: CASRQNLAGGVETQYF.

The CDR3, as DNA: TGTGCCAGCAGCCAGGACAGTACTCTGAGCTACACCTTC. This sequence encodes CASSQDSTLSYTF. The J gene is TRBJ1-2, the V gene TRBV14; D might be TRBD1 (6 bases). V was trimmed by 3 bases and J by 9 bases, leaving 14 bases between them. This CDR3 has 13 amino acids. Germline V gene sequence: CDR1 SGHDN, CDR2 FVKESK.

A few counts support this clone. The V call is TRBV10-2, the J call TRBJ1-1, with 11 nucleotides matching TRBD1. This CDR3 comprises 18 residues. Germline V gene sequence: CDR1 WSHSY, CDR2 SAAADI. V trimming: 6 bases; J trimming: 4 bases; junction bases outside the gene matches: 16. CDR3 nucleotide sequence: TGCGCCAGCAGGATATCCGGGACAGGGGGTGTAGGAGGCACTGAAGCTTTCTTT. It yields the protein CASRISGTGGVGGTEAFF.

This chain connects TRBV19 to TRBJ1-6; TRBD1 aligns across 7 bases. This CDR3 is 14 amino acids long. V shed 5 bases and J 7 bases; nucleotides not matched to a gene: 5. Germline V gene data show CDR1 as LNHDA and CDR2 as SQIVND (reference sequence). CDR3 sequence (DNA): TGTGCCAGTAGTGTGAACAGGGGAAATTCACCCCTCCACTTT. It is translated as CASSVNRGNSPLHF.

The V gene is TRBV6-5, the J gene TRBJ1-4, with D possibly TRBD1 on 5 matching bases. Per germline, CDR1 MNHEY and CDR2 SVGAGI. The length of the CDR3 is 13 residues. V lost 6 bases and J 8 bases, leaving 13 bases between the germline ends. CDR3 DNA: TGTGCCAGCAGAGGCAGGGTAGACGAAAAACTGTTTTTT. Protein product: CASRGRVDEKLFF.

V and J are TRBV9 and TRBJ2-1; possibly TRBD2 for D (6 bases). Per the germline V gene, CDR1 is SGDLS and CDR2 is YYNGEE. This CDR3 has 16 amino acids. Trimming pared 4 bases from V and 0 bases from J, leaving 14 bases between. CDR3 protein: CASSPLSGSSYNEQFF. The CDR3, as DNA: TGTGCCAGCAGCCCGCTTAGCGGTAGCTCCTACAATGAGCAGTTCTTC.

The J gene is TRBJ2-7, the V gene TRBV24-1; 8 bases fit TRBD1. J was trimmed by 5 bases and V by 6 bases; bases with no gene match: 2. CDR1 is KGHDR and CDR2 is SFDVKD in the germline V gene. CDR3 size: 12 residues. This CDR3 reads CATSLDRDEQYV. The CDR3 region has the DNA TGTGCCACCAGTCTGGACAGGGACGAGCAGTACGTC.

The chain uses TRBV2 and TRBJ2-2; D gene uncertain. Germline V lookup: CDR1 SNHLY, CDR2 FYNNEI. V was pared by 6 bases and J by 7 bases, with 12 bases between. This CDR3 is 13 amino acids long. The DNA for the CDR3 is TGTGCCAGCAGGACTTTACCCCACGGGGAGCTGTTTTTT. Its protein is CASRTLPHGELFF.

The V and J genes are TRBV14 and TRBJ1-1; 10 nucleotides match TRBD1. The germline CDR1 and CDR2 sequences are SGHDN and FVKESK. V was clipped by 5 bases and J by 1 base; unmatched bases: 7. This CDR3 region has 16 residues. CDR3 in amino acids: CASSWGQGIWNTEAFF. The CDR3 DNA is TGTGCCAGCAGCTGGGGACAGGGGATTTGGAACACTGAAGCTTTCTTT. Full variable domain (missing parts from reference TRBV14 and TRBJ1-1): EAGVTQFPSHSVIEKGQTVTLRCDPISGHDNLYWYRRVMGKEIKFLLHFVKESKQDESGMPNNRFLAERTGGTYSTLKVQPAELEDSGVYFCASSWGQGIWNTEAFFGQGTRLTVV.

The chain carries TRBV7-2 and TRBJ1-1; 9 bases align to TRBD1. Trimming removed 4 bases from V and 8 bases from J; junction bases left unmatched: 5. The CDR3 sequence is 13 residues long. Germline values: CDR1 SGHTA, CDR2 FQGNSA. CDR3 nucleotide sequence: TGTGCCAGCAGCTCCCGGGACAGGGCAGAAGCTTTCTTT. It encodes CASSSRDRAEAFF. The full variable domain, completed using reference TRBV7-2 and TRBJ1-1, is GAGVSQSPSNKVTEKGKDVELRCDPISGHTALYWYRQSLGQGLEFLIYFQGNSAPDKSGLPSDRFSAERTGGSVSTLTIQRTQQEDSAVYLCASSSRDRAEAFFGQGTRLTVV.

The CDR3 nucleotides read TGTGCCATCAGTGAGATGGTCTCTAGCGGAGCCTACAATGAGCAGTTCTTC. This encodes CAISEMVSSGAYNEQFF. This chain uses TRBV10-3 with TRBJ2-1, with TRBD2 matching 7 bases. V was clipped by 2 bases and J by 2 bases; unmatched bases: 9. CDR1 and CDR2 from the germline V gene are ENHRY and SYGVKD. This CDR3 contains 17 residues.

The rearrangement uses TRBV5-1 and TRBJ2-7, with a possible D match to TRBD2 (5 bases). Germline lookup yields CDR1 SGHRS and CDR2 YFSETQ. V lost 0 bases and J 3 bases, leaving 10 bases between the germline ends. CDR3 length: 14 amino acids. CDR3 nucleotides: TGCGCCAGCAGCTTGGCCACTGGAGGCTACGAGCAGTACTTC. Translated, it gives CASSLATGGYEQYF.

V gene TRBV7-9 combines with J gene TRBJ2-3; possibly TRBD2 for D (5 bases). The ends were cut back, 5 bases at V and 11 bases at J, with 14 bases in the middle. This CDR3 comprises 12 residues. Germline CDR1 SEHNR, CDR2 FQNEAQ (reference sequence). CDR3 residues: CASSAGGSEQYF. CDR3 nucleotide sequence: TGTGCCAGCAGCGCCGGTGGTAGCGAGCAGTATTTT.

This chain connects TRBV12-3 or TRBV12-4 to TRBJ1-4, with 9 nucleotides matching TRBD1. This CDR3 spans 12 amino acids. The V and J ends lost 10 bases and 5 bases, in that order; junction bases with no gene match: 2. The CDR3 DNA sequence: TGTGCCACGGGGACAGGGAATGAAAAACTGTTTTTT. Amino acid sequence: CATGTGNEKLFF.

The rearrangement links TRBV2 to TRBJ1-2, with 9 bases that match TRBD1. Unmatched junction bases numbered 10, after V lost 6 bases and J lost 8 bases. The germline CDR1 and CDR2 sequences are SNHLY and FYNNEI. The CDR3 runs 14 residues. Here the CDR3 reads CASSIQGAYLGYTF. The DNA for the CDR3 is TGTGCCAGCAGCATACAGGGGGCCTATTTGGGCTACACCTTC.

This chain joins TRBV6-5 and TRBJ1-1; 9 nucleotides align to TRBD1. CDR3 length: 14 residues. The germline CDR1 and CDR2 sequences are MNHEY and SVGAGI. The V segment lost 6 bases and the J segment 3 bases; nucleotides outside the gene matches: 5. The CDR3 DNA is TGTGCCAGCAGGACGGGACAGGGATACACTGAAGCTTTCTTT. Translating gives CASRTGQGYTEAFF.

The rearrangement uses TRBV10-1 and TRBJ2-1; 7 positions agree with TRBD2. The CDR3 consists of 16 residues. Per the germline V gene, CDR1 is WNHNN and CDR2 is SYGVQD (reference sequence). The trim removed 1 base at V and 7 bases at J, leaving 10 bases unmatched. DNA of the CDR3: TGCGCCAGCAGTGAGTTTACGGCGGGGGTAGTAAATGAGCAGTTCTTC. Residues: CASSEFTAGVVNEQFF.

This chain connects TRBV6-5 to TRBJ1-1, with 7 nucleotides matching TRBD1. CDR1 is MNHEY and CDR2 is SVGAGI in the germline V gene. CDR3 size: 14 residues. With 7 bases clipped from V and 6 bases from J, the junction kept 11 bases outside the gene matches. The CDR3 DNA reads TGTGCCAGCATCCAACAGGGGAGAAGTGCTGAAGCTTTCTTT. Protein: CASIQQGRSAEAFF.

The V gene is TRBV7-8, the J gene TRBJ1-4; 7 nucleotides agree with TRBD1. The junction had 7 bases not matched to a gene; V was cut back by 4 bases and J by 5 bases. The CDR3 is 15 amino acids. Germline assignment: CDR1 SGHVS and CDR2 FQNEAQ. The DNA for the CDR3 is TGTGCCAGCAGCTCCAAGACAGGGACAAATGAAAAACTGTTTTTT. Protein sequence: CASSSKTGTNEKLFF.